This T cell receptor (beta chain) was recorded in a study of T cells in localized non-small cell lung cancer. The data were produced by immunoSEQ multiplex PCR, yet TCRdb's version contains in-frame clones alone and is incomplete. This repertoire shows roughly 20,000 clones, about 90% found once; its top ten account for about 7%. This CDR3 is 14 amino acids long. CDR1 and CDR2 (germline): SGHTA, FQGTGA. The ends were cut back, 5 bases at V and 2 bases at J, with 12 bases in the middle. Sequenced here: peripheral blood, sampled before any cancer treatment. The source is a male donor older than 55 with stage I squamous cell lung carcinoma. The chain has TRBV7-3 and TRBJ1-1, with D unclear. The CDR3 coding sequence is TGTGCCAGCAGCATCACCCCGGACAACACTGAAGCTTTCTTT. Translating it yields CASSITPDNTEAFF. Supplemented by reference TRBV7-3 and TRBJ1-1, the full variable domain reads GAGVSQTPSNKVTEKGKYVELRCDPISGHTALYWYRQSLGQGPEFLIYFQGTGAADDSGLPNDRFFAVRPEGSVSTLKIQRTERGDSAVYLCASSITPDNTEAFFGQGTRLTVV.